A single sample is the source of the 21 T cell receptor beta chains below, sequenced in a study of shared clonotypes between healthy human individuals. This table comes from immunoSEQ multiplex PCR, and its TCRdb copy is limited to in-frame clones, with some not included. Here the sample spans 2 million to 3 million clones, 93% being singletons. The sample comprised naive CD4+ T cells from PBMCs. The sample's subset: CD45RA+ positively selected. These receptors were collected from a man in his late teens or twenties in good health. Some clones in this sample may be carry-over from other donors' samples.

The CDR3 DNA reads as TGTGCCAGCAGTTGGGCAACCCTCCAAGAGACCCAGTACTTC. This sequence encodes CASSWATLQETQYF. This chain uses TRBV28 with TRBJ2-5; D gene unclear. CDR1 is MDHEN and CDR2 is SYDVKM in the germline V gene. The CDR3 extends over 14 amino acids. Deletions cut 4 bases from V and 1 base from J, with 10 bases between.

The CDR3 region is CASRAFTSSYNEQFF. CDR3 sequence (DNA): TGCGCCAGCAGGGCTTTCACGTCCTCCTACAATGAGCAGTTCTTC. The rearrangement uses TRBV5-1 and TRBJ2-1; D not certain. This CDR3 region has 15 residues. Germline CDR1 SGHRS, CDR2 YFSETQ. V was trimmed by 5 bases and J by 0 bases, leaving 12 bases between them.

CDR3 loop: CASSIDRGSTEAFF. DNA for the CDR3: TGTGCCAGTAGTATCGACAGGGGGAGCACTGAAGCTTTCTTT. The chain has TRBV19 and TRBJ1-1, with 9 positions matching TRBD1. This CDR3 region has 14 residues. The V gene end was trimmed by 3 bases and the J gene end by 4 bases; junction bases not matched to a gene: 3. Per the germline V gene, CDR1 is LNHDA and CDR2 is SQIVND (reference sequence).

The CDR3 region is CASSQDGTGRSYEQYF. The CDR3 DNA is TGCGCCAGCAGCCAGGACGGGACAGGGAGGTCCTACGAGCAGTACTTC. The chain joins TRBV4-1 to TRBJ2-7; 9 nucleotides line up with TRBD1. The V gene's germline CDR1 is MGHRA and CDR2 YSYEKL. V trimming: 3 bases; J trimming: 1 base; junction bases outside the gene matches: 7. The CDR3 contains 16 residues.

This chain connects TRBV18 to TRBJ2-2; 7 bases align to TRBD1. The V gene end was trimmed by 2 bases and the J gene end by 0 bases; junction bases not matched to a gene: 3. The CDR3 has 16 amino acids. The germline gives CDR1 KGHSH, CDR2 LQKENI. Here the CDR3 DNA reads TGTGCCAGCTCACCAGTGACAGGGTCGAACACCGGGGAGCTGTTTTTT. Protein sequence: CASSPVTGSNTGELFF.

The chain employs TRBV28 and TRBJ1-1; no reliable D call. The germline gives CDR1 MDHEN, CDR2 SYDVKM. Between the trimmed V and J ends, which lost 1 base and 0 bases, there was a span of 6 bases. The CDR3 extends over 14 amino acids. The CDR3 region is CASSLLGVNTEAFF. In DNA form, the CDR3 reads TGTGCCAGCAGTTTATTGGGAGTGAACACTGAAGCTTTCTTT.

The chain has TRBV27 and TRBJ2-6, with D unclear. Trimming took off 8 bases at V and 0 bases at J, with 5 bases between the two ends. CDR1 is MNHEY, CDR2 SMNVEV, per germline (reference sequence). There are 13 residues in the CDR3. In DNA, the CDR3 is TGTGCCAGCCAGAGCTCTGGGGCCAACGTCCTGACTTTC. Translating gives CASQSSGANVLTF.

The gene calls are TRBV28 and TRBJ2-3, with no clear D. Trimming pared 4 bases from V and 2 bases from J, leaving 13 bases between. Germline values: CDR1 MDHEN, CDR2 SYDVKM. CDR3 length equals 15 residues. CDR3 nucleotide sequence: TGTGCCAGCAGTTCAGTCCCTCGGCACACAGATACGCAGTATTTT. Amino acids: CASSSVPRHTDTQYF.

The rearrangement uses TRBV9 and TRBJ2-5; D possibly corresponds to TRBD1 (6 bases). Trimming removed 0 bases from V and 2 bases from J, with 11 bases in between. The CDR3 is 15 amino acids. CDR1 is SGDLS and CDR2 is YYNGEE in the germline V gene. As DNA, the CDR3 is TGTGCCAGCAGCGTAGCACAGGGCCCACAAGAGACCCAGTACTTC. It specifies CASSVAQGPQETQYF. The full variable domain, rest sourced from reference TRBV9 and TRBJ2-5, is DSGVTQTPKHLITATGQRVTLRCSPRSGDLSVYWYQQSLDQGLQFLIQYYNGEERAKGNILERFSAQQFPDLHSELNLSSLELGDSALYFCASSVAQGPQETQYFGPGTRLLVL.

This chain connects TRBV7-9 to TRBJ1-1; the D is unclear. Germline CDR1 reads SEHNR; CDR2 reads FQNEAQ (reference sequence). The length of the CDR3 is 17 residues. V was pared by 1 base and J by 10 bases, with 25 bases between. DNA for the CDR3: TGTGCCAGCAGCTTAGTAGTTGGACTCCTCGCCTCGTTACGAGCTTTCTTT. It translates to CASSLVVGLLASLRAFF. Complete variable domain (other parts from reference TRBV7-9 and TRBJ1-1): DTGVSQNPRHKITKRGQNVTFRCDPISEHNRLYWYRQTLGQGPEFLTYFQNEAQLEKSRLLSDRFSAERPKGSFSTLEIQRTEQGDSAMYLCASSLVVGLLASLRAFFGQGTRLTVV.

This sequence joins TRBV7-2 and TRBJ1-2; 8 bases fit TRBD1. The CDR3 consists of 14 residues. Germline lookup yields CDR1 SGHTA and CDR2 FQGNSA. The V segment lost 5 bases and the J segment 4 bases; nucleotides outside the gene matches: 6. CDR3 nucleotides: TGTGCCAGCAGCCGCGACAGGGGAGCCTATGGCTACACCTTC. This translates into CASSRDRGAYGYTF.

For this clone: The identical CDR3 is also encoded by other nucleotide sequences in the sample. CDR3 nucleotides: TGTGCCAGCAGCTTGGGACAGGGCTATAGCAATCAGCCCCAGCATTTT. This encodes CASSLGQGYSNQPQHF. The genes are TRBV5-5 and TRBJ1-5; 7 positions agree with TRBD1. The germline V gene encodes CDR1 SGHKS and CDR2 YYEKEE (reference sequence). CDR3 length equals 16 residues. J gave up 0 bases and V 0 bases, and 3 bases lay outside the gene matches.

This clone was seen a few times. The chain has TRBV5-1 and TRBJ2-7; TRBD2 aligns across 10 bases. Trimming took 4 bases from V and 2 from J; bases not matched to a gene: 3. This CDR3 contains 14 residues. CDR1 SGHRS and CDR2 YFSETQ come from the germline V gene. The CDR3 nucleotides are TGCGCCAGCAGCACTACTAGCGGGGCCTACGAGCAGTACTTC. Translation gives CASSTTSGAYEQYF.

The chain recombines TRBV5-5 with TRBJ1-4; no clear D gene. There are 14 residues in the CDR3. Trimming took 2 bases from V and 8 from J, leaving 13 bases between them. Germline V gene sequence: CDR1 SGHKS, CDR2 YYEKEE (reference sequence). The CDR3 coding sequence is TGTGCCAGCAGCTTATTAAGGGAAGGCGAAAAACTGTTTTTT. Translation gives CASSLLREGEKLFF.

This rearrangement joins TRBV6-5 to TRBJ2-3, with TRBD2 matching over 13 bases. V was clipped by 5 bases and J by 4 bases; unmatched bases: 3. CDR3 size: 15 residues. The germline V gene has CDR1 MNHEY and CDR2 SVGAGI. CDR3: CASSTGLAGPDTQYF. The CDR3 region has the DNA TGTGCCAGCAGTACGGGACTAGCGGGACCAGATACGCAGTATTTT.

This clone was seen only once. J is TRBJ2-2 and V is TRBV27, with TRBD2 matching over 8 bases. Germline V CDR1 and CDR2: MNHEY, SMNVEV (reference sequence). The CDR3 totals 15 residues. Trimming at V came to 10 bases and at J to 4 bases, leaving 11 bases not matched to a gene. The CDR3 nucleotides are TGTGCCACGGGGGTAGGGACTAGTCGCACCGGGGAGCTGTTTTTT. It specifies CATGVGTSRTGELFF.

This clone was counted once. The sample has other DNA sequences that encode this CDR3 too. The chain is built from TRBV4-2 and TRBJ1-2; D ambiguous. The ends were cut back, 1 base at V and 2 bases at J, with 2 bases in the middle. The CDR3 is 12 residues long. The germline CDR1 and CDR2 sequences are LGHNA and YNFKEQ. CDR3 in DNA: TGTGCCAGCAGCCAAGGGAACTATGGCTACACCTTC. Protein product: CASSQGNYGYTF.

The V gene is TRBV5-1, the J gene TRBJ2-7, with a tentative D call TRBD2 (6 bases). The V and J ends lost 6 bases and 2 bases respectively, with 15 bases between them. Per germline, CDR1 SGHRS and CDR2 YFSETQ. CDR3 length equals 14 residues. For the CDR3, the DNA is TGCGCCAGCAACCCGGGACTCCTGACCTACGAGCAGTACTTC. Amino acids: CASNPGLLTYEQYF.

The gene calls are TRBV7-3 and TRBJ2-1, with D perhaps TRBD1 (5 bases). From germline, CDR1 is SGHTA and CDR2 FQGTGA. This CDR3 comprises 15 residues. V was clipped by 1 base and J by 5 bases, with 12 bases between them. In DNA form, the CDR3 reads TGTGCCAGCAGCTTAATGGGGCAAGTTGACAATGAGCAGTTCTTC. It specifies CASSLMGQVDNEQFF.

The chain links TRBV10-3 to TRBJ2-1; 10 positions match TRBD2. V shed 3 bases and J 6 bases; nucleotides not matched to a gene: 14. Germline V CDR1 and CDR2: ENHRY, SYGVKD. CDR3 length: 18 amino acids. The CDR3 loop is CAISDGRSSGSLSNEQFF. In nucleotides, the CDR3 is TGTGCCATCAGTGACGGTAGGTCTAGCGGGAGTCTCAGCAATGAGCAGTTCTTC.

The chain couples TRBV14 to TRBJ2-1; D gene unclear. The CDR3 runs to 13 residues. Germline assignment: CDR1 SGHDN and CDR2 FVKESK. With 0 bases removed from V and 9 bases from J, the gap between germline ends came to 9 bases. The CDR3 loop reads CASSQDLWGEQFF. The CDR3 nucleotides read TGTGCCAGCAGCCAAGATTTGTGGGGTGAGCAGTTCTTC.